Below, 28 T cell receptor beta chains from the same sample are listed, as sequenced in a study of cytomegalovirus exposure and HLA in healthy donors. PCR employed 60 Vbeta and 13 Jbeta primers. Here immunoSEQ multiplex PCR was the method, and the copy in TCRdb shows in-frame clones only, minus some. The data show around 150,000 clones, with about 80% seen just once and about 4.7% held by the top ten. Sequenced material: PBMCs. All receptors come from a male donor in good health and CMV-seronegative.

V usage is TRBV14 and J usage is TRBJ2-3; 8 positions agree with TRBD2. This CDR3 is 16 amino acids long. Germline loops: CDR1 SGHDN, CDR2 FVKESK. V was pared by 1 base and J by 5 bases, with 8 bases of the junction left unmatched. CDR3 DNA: TGTGCCAGCAGCCAAGCGGGAGGGAAACATCGAGATACGCAGTATTTT. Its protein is CASSQAGGKHRDTQYF.

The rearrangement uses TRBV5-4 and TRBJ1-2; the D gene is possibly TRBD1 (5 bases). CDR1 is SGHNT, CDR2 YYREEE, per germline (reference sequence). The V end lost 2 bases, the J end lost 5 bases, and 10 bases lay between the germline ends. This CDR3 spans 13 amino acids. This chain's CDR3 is CASSFGGAYGYTF. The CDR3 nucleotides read TGTGCCAGCAGCTTCGGAGGGGCATATGGCTACACCTTC.

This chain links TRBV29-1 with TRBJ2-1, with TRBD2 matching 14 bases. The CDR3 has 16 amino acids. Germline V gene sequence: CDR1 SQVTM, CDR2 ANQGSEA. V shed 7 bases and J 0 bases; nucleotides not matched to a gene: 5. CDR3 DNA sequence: TGCAGCGGGGGACTAGCGGGGGCCTCCTCCTACAATGAGCAGTTCTTC. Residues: CSGGLAGASSYNEQFF.

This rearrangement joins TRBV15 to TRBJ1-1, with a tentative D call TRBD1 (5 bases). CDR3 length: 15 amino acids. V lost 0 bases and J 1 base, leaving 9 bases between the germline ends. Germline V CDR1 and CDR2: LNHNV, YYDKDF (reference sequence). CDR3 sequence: CATSRDPTGNTEAFF. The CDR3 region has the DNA TGTGCCACCAGCAGAGACCCTACAGGGAACACTGAAGCTTTCTTT.

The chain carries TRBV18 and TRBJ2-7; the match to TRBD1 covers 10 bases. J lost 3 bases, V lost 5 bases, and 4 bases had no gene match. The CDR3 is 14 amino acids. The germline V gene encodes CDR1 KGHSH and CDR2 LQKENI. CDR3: CASSRTGGDYEQYF. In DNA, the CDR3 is TGTGCCAGCTCAAGGACAGGGGGGGACTACGAGCAGTACTTC.

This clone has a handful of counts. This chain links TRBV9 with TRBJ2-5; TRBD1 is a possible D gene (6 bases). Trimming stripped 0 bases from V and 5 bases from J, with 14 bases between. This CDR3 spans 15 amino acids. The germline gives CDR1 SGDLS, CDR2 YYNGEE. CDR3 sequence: CASSVGPQRGETQYF. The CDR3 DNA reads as TGTGCCAGCAGCGTAGGACCACAAAGGGGGGAGACCCAGTACTTC.

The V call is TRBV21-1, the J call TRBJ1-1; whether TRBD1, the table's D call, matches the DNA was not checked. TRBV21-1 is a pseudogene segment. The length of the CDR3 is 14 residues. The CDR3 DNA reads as TGTGCCAGCAGCAAATATACAGGGAATAATGAAGCTTTCTTT. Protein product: CASSKYTGNNEAFF.

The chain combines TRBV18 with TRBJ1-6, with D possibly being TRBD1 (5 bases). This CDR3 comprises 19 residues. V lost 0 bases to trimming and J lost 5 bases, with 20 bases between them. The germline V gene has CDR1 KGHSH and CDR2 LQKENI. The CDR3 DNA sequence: TGTGCCAGCTCACCACCGACCGGGAGGGCAGGGTGGAATAATTCACCCCTCCACTTT. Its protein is CASSPPTGRAGWNNSPLHF.

This CDR3 reads CASSQPEQYSNQPQHF. CDR3 coding DNA: TGTGCCAGCAGTCAACCTGAACAGTATAGCAATCAGCCCCAGCATTTT. The V and J genes are TRBV6-6 and TRBJ1-5; unclear D gene. V was cut by 5 bases and J by 0 bases, with 14 bases left in between. This CDR3 comprises 16 residues. Germline assignment: CDR1 MNHNY and CDR2 SVGAGI (reference sequence).

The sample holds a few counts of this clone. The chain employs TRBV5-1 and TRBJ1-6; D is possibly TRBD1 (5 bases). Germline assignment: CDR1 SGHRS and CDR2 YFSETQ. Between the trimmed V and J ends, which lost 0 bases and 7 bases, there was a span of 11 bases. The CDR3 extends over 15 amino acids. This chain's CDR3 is CASSLDPGGNSPLHF. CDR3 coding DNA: TGCGCCAGCAGCTTGGACCCCGGGGGAAATTCACCCCTCCACTTT.

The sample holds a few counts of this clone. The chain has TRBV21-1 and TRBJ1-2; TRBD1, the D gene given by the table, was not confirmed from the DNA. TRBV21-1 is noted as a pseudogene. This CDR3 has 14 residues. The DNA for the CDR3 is TGTGCCAGCAGCAAAGGACAGGGCAACTATGGCTACACCTTC. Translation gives CASSKGQGNYGYTF.

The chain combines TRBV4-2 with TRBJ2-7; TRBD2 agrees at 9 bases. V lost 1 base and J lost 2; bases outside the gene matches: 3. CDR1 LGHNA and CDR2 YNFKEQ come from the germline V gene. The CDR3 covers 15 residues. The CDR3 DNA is TGTGCCAGCAGCCAAGTAGCGGGGGTCCCCTACGAGCAGTACTTC. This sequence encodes CASSQVAGVPYEQYF.

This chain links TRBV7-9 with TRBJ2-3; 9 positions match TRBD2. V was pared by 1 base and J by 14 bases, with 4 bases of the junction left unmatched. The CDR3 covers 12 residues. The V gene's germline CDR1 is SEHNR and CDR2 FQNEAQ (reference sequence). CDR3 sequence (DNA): TGTGCCAGCAGCTTAGGGCTAGCGGGATGGTATTTT. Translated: CASSLGLAGWYF.

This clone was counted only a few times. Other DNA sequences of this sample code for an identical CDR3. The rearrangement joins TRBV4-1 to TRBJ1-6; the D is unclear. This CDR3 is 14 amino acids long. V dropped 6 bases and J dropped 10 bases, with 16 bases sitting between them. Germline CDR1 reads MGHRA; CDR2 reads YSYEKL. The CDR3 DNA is TGCGCCAGCAGTTCCCGGCAGGCCAACTCACCCCTCCACTTT. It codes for CASSSRQANSPLHF.

CDR3 DNA sequence: TGCAGCGCTGGAGGGGGGGCAGCGGGGGGACGATACAATGAGCAGTTCTTC. This translates into CSAGGGAAGGRYNEQFF. The gene calls are TRBV29-1 and TRBJ2-1; the match to TRBD2 covers 9 bases. The V gene end was trimmed by 7 bases and the J gene end by 4 bases; junction bases not matched to a gene: 17. Germline-derived CDR1 and CDR2 are SQVTM and ANQGSEA. The CDR3 runs to 17 residues.

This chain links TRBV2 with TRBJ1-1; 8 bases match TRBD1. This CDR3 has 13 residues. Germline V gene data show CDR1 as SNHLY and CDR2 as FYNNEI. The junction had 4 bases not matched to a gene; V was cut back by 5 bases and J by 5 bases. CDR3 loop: CASSWTGRTEAFF. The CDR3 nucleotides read TGTGCCAGCAGTTGGACAGGGCGGACTGAAGCTTTCTTT.

Written as DNA, the CDR3 is TGTGCCAGTAGTCCGACAGGGGTTCGGGAAAAACTGTTTTTT. Protein sequence: CASSPTGVREKLFF. This chain connects TRBV19 to TRBJ1-4; 8 bases are shared with TRBD1. Germline assignment: CDR1 LNHDA and CDR2 SQIVND (reference sequence). CDR3 length: 14 residues. J lost 8 bases, V lost 5 bases, and 7 bases had no gene match.

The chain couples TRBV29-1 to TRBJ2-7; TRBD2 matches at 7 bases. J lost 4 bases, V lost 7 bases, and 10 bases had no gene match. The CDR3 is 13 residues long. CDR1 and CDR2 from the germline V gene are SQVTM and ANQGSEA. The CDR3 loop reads CSGGGGERYEQYF. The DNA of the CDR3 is TGCAGCGGGGGGGGAGGAGAACGGTACGAGCAGTACTTC.

Here the CDR3 reads CASSFAVSYGYTF. CDR3 in DNA: TGCGCCAGCAGCTTTGCAGTTTCCTATGGCTACACCTTC. The chain links TRBV5-1 to TRBJ1-2; no clear D gene. The V gene lost 2 bases and the J gene lost 4 bases, with 9 bases spanning the gap. The CDR3 consists of 13 residues. Germline lookup yields CDR1 SGHRS and CDR2 YFSETQ.

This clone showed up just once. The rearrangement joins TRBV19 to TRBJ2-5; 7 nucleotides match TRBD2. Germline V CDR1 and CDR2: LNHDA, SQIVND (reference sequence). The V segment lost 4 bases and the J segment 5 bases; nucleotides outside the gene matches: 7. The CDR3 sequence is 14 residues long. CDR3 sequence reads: CASSTSREGETQYF. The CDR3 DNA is TGTGCCAGTAGTACCTCCAGGGAGGGGGAGACCCAGTACTTC. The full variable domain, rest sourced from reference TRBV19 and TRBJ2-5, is DGGITQSPKYLFRKEGQNVTLSCEQNLNHDAMYWYRQDPGQGLRLIYYSQIVNDFQKGDIAEGYSVSREKKESFPLTVTSAQKNPTAFYLCASSTSREGETQYFGPGTRLLVL.

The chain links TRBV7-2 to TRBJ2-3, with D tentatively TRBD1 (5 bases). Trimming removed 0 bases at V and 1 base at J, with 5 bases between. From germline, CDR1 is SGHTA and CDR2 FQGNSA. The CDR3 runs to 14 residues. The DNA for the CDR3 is TGTGCCAGCAGCTTAGCGGGGCGCACAGATACGCAGTATTTT. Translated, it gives CASSLAGRTDTQYF.

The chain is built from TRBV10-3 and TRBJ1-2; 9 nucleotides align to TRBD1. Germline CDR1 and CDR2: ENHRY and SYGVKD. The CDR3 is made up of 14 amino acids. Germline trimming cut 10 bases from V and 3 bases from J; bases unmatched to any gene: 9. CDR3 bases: TGTGCCACCATACCAACAGGGGGCTACTATGGCTACACCTTC. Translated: CATIPTGGYYGYTF.

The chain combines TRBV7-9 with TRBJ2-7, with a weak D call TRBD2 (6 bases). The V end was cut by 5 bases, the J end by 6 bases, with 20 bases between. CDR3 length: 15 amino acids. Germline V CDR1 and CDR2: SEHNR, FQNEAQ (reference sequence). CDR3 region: CASSQGGTDLGEQYF. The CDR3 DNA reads TGTGCCAGCAGCCAGGGCGGGACCGACTTAGGCGAGCAGTACTTC. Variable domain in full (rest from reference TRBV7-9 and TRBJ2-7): DTGVSQNPRHKITKRGQNVTFRCDPISEHNRLYWYRQTLGQGPEFLTYFQNEAQLEKSRLLSDRFSAERPKGSFSTLEIQRTEQGDSAMYLCASSQGGTDLGEQYFGPGTRLTVT.

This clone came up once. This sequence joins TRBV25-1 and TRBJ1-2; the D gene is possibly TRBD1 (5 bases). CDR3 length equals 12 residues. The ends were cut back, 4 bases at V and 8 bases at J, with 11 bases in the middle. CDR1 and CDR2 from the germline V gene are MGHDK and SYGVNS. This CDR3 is CASSAGNRGYTF. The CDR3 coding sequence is TGTGCCAGCAGTGCAGGGAACAGAGGCTACACCTTC.

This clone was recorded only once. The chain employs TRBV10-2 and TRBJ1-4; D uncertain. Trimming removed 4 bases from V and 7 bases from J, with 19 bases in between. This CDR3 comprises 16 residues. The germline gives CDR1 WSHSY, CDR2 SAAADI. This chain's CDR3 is CASSGSLSNPGEKLFF. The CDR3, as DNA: TGCGCCAGCAGTGGGTCCCTGTCCAACCCGGGTGAAAAACTGTTTTTT.

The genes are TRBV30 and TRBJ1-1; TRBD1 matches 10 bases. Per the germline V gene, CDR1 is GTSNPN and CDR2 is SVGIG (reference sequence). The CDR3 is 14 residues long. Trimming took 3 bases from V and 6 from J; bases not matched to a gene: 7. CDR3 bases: TGTGCCTGGAGCTCCGGGACAGGGGTTGCTGAAGCTTTCTTT. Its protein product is CAWSSGTGVAEAFF.

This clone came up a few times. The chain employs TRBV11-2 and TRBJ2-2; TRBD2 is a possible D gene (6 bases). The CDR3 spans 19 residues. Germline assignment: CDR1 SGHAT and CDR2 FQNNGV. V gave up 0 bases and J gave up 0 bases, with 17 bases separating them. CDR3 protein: CASSLDLRGLHANTGELFF. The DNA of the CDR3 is TGTGCCAGCAGCTTAGATCTCAGAGGACTACACGCGAACACCGGGGAGCTGTTTTTT.

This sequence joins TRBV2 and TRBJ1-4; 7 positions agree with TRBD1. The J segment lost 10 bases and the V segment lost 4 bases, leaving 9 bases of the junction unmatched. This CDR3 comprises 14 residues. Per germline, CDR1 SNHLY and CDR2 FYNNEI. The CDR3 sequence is CASSGYRGGGKLFF. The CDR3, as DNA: TGTGCCAGCAGTGGTTACAGGGGAGGCGGAAAACTGTTTTTT.